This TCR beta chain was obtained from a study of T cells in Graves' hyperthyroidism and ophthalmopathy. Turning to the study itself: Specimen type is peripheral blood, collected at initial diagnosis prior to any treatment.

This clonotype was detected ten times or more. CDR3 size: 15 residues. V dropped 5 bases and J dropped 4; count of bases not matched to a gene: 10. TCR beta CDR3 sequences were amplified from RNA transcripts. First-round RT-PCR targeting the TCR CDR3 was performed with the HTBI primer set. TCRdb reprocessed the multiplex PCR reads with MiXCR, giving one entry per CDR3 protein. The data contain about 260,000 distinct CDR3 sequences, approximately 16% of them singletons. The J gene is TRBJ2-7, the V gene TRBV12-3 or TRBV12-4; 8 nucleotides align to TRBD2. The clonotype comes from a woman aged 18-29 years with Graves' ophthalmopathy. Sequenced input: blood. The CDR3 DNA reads TGTGCCAGCAGTCTCGAAGCGGGAGACGCATACGAGCAGTACTTC. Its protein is CASSLEAGDAYEQYF.